Each of the 27 T cell receptor beta chains below was sequenced from the same sample in a study of OX40 agonist ivuxolimab in advanced cancers. TCRdb keeps only in-frame clones here, not all; method: immunoSEQ multiplex PCR. The sample lists tens of thousands of clones, roughly four fifths seen once, with less than 4% in the top ten. Sequenced here: CD4+ or CD8+ T cells sorted from blood, sampled in a trial of the OX40 agonist ivuxolimab. The origin of the receptors is an adult with an advanced solid tumor such as melanoma, head and neck, liver or kidney cancer.

V is TRBV10-3 and J is TRBJ2-2, with 12 bases matching TRBD1. Germline V gives CDR1 ENHRY, CDR2 SYGVKD. This CDR3 is built from 17 residues. V dropped 11 bases and J dropped 1; count of bases not matched to a gene: 11. The CDR3 sequence is CAACPGQGAGNTGELFF. As DNA, the CDR3 is TGTGCCGCCTGCCCGGGACAGGGGGCGGGGAACACCGGGGAGCTGTTTTTT.

This sequence joins TRBV11-2 and TRBJ2-1; D may be TRBD2 (5 bases). V lost 5 bases and J lost 6, with 11 bases in between. Germline-derived CDR1 and CDR2 are SGHAT and FQNNGV. The CDR3 is made up of 13 amino acids. The DNA for the CDR3 is TGTGCCAGCAGCCGGGATTTGGTCAATGAGCAGTTCTTC. Its protein is CASSRDLVNEQFF.

This clone was detected a few times. This chain uses TRBV5-5 with TRBJ1-6; D gene ambiguous. The V end lost 5 bases, the J end lost 8 bases, and 17 bases lay between the germline ends. The germline V gene has CDR1 SGHKS and CDR2 YYEKEE (reference sequence). The length of the CDR3 is 15 residues. CDR3 in amino acids: CASRPPGSNYSPLHF. The CDR3 DNA sequence: TGTGCCAGCAGGCCCCCGGGGTCCAATTATTCACCCCTCCACTTT.

V and J are TRBV4-1 and TRBJ1-4; D unclear. The V gene's germline CDR1 is MGHRA and CDR2 YSYEKL. Trimming shortened V by 1 base and J by 4 bases, and 10 bases separated the two germline ends. The CDR3 has 15 residues. The CDR3 coding sequence is TGCGCCAGCAGCCAAGCTGGGCAGAATAATGAAAAACTGTTTTTT. Protein: CASSQAGQNNEKLFF.

The V gene is TRBV15, the J gene TRBJ2-5; the D gene could be TRBD1 or TRBD2 (5 bases each). The CDR3 spans 13 residues. Germline CDR1 reads LNHNV; CDR2 reads YYDKDF (reference sequence). Between the trimmed V and J ends, which lost 5 bases and 5 bases, there was a span of 12 bases. CDR3 protein: CATSSQRGETQYF. Here the CDR3 DNA reads TGTGCCACCAGCTCCCAGAGGGGTGAGACCCAGTACTTC.

The chain has TRBV27 and TRBJ1-2; 8 bases are a match to TRBD1. CDR3 length equals 15 residues. CDR1 and CDR2 from the germline V gene are MNHEY and SMNVEV (reference sequence). With V trimmed by 2 bases and J by 3 bases, 5 bases remained unmatched. In nucleotides, the CDR3 is TGTGCCAGCAGTTTACGGACAGGGAGCCACTATGGCTACACCTTC. Translating it yields CASSLRTGSHYGYTF.

The chain has TRBV5-4 and TRBJ2-2, with D possibly TRBD2 on 6 matching bases. Trimming cost V 0 bases and J 4 bases, with 13 bases left between them. CDR3 size: 16 residues. CDR1 SGHNT and CDR2 YYREEE come from the germline V gene (reference sequence). CDR3 nucleotides: TGTGCCAGCAGCTTGGGCAGTCTCGGGGGCACCGGGGAGCTGTTTTTT. Amino acids: CASSLGSLGGTGELFF. The whole variable domain, filled in from reference TRBV5-4 and TRBJ2-2, reads ETGVTQSPTHLIKTRGQQVTLRCSSQSGHNTVSWYQQALGQGPQFIFQYYREEENGRGNFPPRFSGLQFPNYSSELNVNALELDDSALYLCASSLGSLGGTGELFFGEGSRLTVL.

This chain links TRBV7-8 with TRBJ1-4, with TRBD1 identical over 8 bases. The CDR3 spans 15 residues. Germline V gene sequence: CDR1 SGHVS, CDR2 FQNEAQ. V gave up 5 bases and J gave up 5 bases; unmatched junction bases: 7. The CDR3 protein is CASSRRTGRNEKLFF. The CDR3 bases are TGTGCCAGCAGCCGGCGGACAGGGAGAAATGAAAAACTGTTTTTT.

This clone was seen just once. V is TRBV6-5 and J is TRBJ1-1; D gene unclear. CDR3 length: 13 amino acids. Germline CDR1 reads MNHEY; CDR2 reads SVGAGI. V was pared by 2 bases and J by 2 bases, with 6 bases between. The CDR3 nucleotides are TGTGCCAGCAGTTACGACTCCAACACTGAAGCTTTCTTT. This sequence encodes CASSYDSNTEAFF.

The gene calls are TRBV5-1 and TRBJ1-1; D not certain. The length of the CDR3 is 15 residues. Per germline, CDR1 SGHRS and CDR2 YFSETQ. The germline V and J ends were trimmed by 4 bases and 1 base, with 14 bases remaining between them. CDR3 sequence reads: CASSLMGSRNTEAFF. The CDR3, as DNA: TGCGCCAGCAGCCTAATGGGTTCGCGGAACACTGAAGCTTTCTTT.

This sequence joins TRBV7-3 and TRBJ2-1, with TRBD2 matching 11 bases. This CDR3 is 14 amino acids long. Germline V gene data show CDR1 as SGHTA and CDR2 as FQGTGA. J gave up 8 bases and V 8 bases, and 8 bases lay outside the gene matches. The CDR3, as DNA: TGTGCCAGCGGGTTAGCGGGGGGGCCCCATGAGCAGTTCTTC. Encoded protein: CASGLAGGPHEQFF.

This clone was seen a few times. The chain is built from TRBV11-2 and TRBJ2-1, with 8 bases identical to TRBD2. This CDR3 comprises 16 residues. Unmatched junction bases numbered 6, after V lost 1 base and J lost 4 bases. CDR1 and CDR2 (germline): SGHAT, FQNNGV. The CDR3 loop reads CASSLVNSGAYNEQFF. Here the CDR3 DNA reads TGTGCCAGCAGCTTAGTTAATAGCGGGGCGTACAATGAGCAGTTCTTC. The complete variable domain, with remaining parts taken from reference TRBV11-2 and TRBJ2-1, reads EAGVAQSPRYKIIEKRQSVAFWCNPISGHATLYWYQQILGQGPKLLIQFQNNGVVDDSQLPKDRFSAERLKGVDSTLKIQPAKLEDSAVYLCASSLVNSGAYNEQFFGPGTRLTVL.

The count of this clone is one. At one boundary the junction diverges from the germline segment, which might be a read error. V usage is TRBV7-7 and J usage is TRBJ1-5; TRBD1 matches at 8 bases. This CDR3 comprises 17 residues. The germline V gene has CDR1 SSHAT and CDR2 FNYEAQ (reference sequence). CDR3 protein: CASSLADVTGGNQPQHF. The CDR3 nucleotides read TGTGCTAGCAGCTTAGCTGATGTGACAGGGGGCAATCAGCCCCAGCATTTT.

The chain couples TRBV5-6 to TRBJ1-4, with D possibly being TRBD1 (6 bases). Germline CDR1 and CDR2: SGHDT and YYEEEE. V shed 5 bases and J shed 5 bases, with 19 bases lying between them. The CDR3 totals 16 residues. The CDR3 DNA is TGTGCCAGCAGAGATACAGGGATTAGGGTAAATGAAAAACTGTTTTTT. Amino acids: CASRDTGIRVNEKLFF.

The chain is built from TRBV10-3 and TRBJ2-3, with 10 bases matching TRBD2. The CDR3 consists of 15 residues. Germline loops: CDR1 ENHRY, CDR2 SYGVKD. V lost 6 bases, J lost 2 bases, and 5 bases stayed unmatched. For the CDR3, the DNA is TGTGCCATCAGGGAACTAGCGGGGCCCACAGATACGCAGTATTTT. This encodes CAIRELAGPTDTQYF.

J is TRBJ2-7 and V is TRBV5-6; 9 positions match TRBD1. The CDR3 covers 16 residues. Germline assignment: CDR1 SGHDT and CDR2 YYEEEE. With V trimmed by 0 bases and J by 4 bases, 8 bases remained unmatched. The chain's CDR3 is CASSLAGTGMRYEQYF. CDR3 in DNA: TGTGCCAGCAGCTTGGCTGGGACAGGGATGCGGTACGAGCAGTACTTC.

The rearrangement uses TRBV28 and TRBJ2-3; TRBD2 matches at 8 bases. J lost 11 bases, V lost 6 bases, and 13 bases had no gene match. CDR1 and CDR2 (germline): MDHEN, SYDVKM. The CDR3 covers 14 residues. The CDR3, as DNA: TGTGCCAGCAGCCCTCCCCCAAGCGGGGGAAGGCAGTATTTT. This translates into CASSPPPSGGRQYF.

CDR3 residues: CASSWADNSYEQYF. Written as DNA, the CDR3 is TGCGCCAGCAGCTGGGCGGACAATTCCTACGAGCAGTACTTC. The J gene is TRBJ2-7, the V gene TRBV5-1; D possibly corresponds to TRBD1 (5 bases). CDR1 and CDR2 (germline): SGHRS, YFSETQ. The germline V and J ends were trimmed by 3 bases and 1 base, with 11 bases remaining between them. CDR3 length: 14 amino acids.

This rearrangement joins TRBV19 to TRBJ1-5; 7 bases agree with TRBD1. Trimming at V came to 2 bases and at J to 7 bases, leaving 2 bases not matched to a gene. The germline gives CDR1 LNHDA, CDR2 SQIVND (reference sequence). The CDR3 consists of 13 residues. In DNA form, the CDR3 reads TGTGCCAGTAGTATACAGGGGGACCAGCCCCAGCATTTT. Its protein is CASSIQGDQPQHF.

This sequence joins TRBV7-2 and TRBJ1-5; unclear D gene. Germline V CDR1 and CDR2: SGHTA, FQGNSA. V shed 1 base and J shed 2 bases, with 15 bases lying between them. This CDR3 region has 17 residues. The CDR3 DNA is TGTGCCAGCAGCTTAGTGGCTGGGATGTTGGGCAATCAGCCCCAGCATTTT. Amino acid sequence: CASSLVAGMLGNQPQHF.

The chain couples TRBV5-1 to TRBJ2-2; either TRBD1 or TRBD2 may fit D (6 bases each). Germline lookup yields CDR1 SGHRS and CDR2 YFSETQ. The V end was cut by 7 bases, the J end by 2 bases, with 15 bases between. The CDR3 spans 15 residues. The CDR3 bases are TGCGCCAGCCTACGGGGGCCTCAAAACACCGGGGAGCTGTTTTTT. Protein: CASLRGPQNTGELFF. Full variable domain (outside the CDR3, taken from reference TRBV5-1 and TRBJ2-2): KAGVTQTPRYLIKTRGQQVTLSCSPISGHRSVSWYQQTPGQGLQFLFEYFSETQRNKGNFPGRFSGRQFSNSRSEMNVSTLELGDSALYLCASLRGPQNTGELFFGEGSRLTVL.

Only one count was recorded for this clone. The chain joins TRBV5-6 to TRBJ1-5, with 9 nucleotides matching TRBD1. J gave up 0 bases and V 5 bases, and 12 bases lay outside the gene matches. The CDR3 has 18 residues. Germline CDR1 reads SGHDT; CDR2 reads YYEEEE. The CDR3 spells CASSAQDRGGYSNQPQHF. CDR3 nucleotides: TGTGCCAGCAGTGCCCAGGACAGGGGTGGTTATAGCAATCAGCCCCAGCATTTT.

CDR3 sequence: CASSQRTGDTGELFF. Written as DNA, the CDR3 is TGTGCCAGCAGCCAGAGAACAGGGGACACCGGGGAGCTGTTTTTT. The gene calls are TRBV4-2 and TRBJ2-2, with 7 positions matching TRBD1. Germline values: CDR1 LGHNA, CDR2 YNFKEQ. This CDR3 spans 15 amino acids. J lost 3 bases, V lost 3 bases, and 4 bases had no gene match.

Concerning this clone: A junction boundary mismatches the germline segment, possibly from a read error. J is TRBJ1-5 and V is TRBV19; D is unresolved. The CDR3 totals 12 residues. The V gene's germline CDR1 is LNHDA and CDR2 SQIVND (reference sequence). This CDR3 reads CASSNAQAPRHF. As DNA, the CDR3 is TGTGCCAGTAGTAATGCTCAGGCCCCCCGGCATTTT.

The gene calls are TRBV7-9 and TRBJ2-7; D might be TRBD1 (6 bases). V was pared by 1 base and J by 0 bases, with 10 bases between. CDR3 length: 15 amino acids. CDR1 SEHNR and CDR2 FQNEAQ come from the germline V gene (reference sequence). The CDR3 DNA reads TGTGCCAGCAGCTTAGTCAGGGGCAGCTCCTACGAGCAGTACTTC. This gives the protein CASSLVRGSSYEQYF.

The V call is TRBV5-1, the J call TRBJ2-7; 10 nucleotides align to TRBD1. Trimming at V came to 0 bases and at J to 2 bases, leaving 2 bases not matched to a gene. This CDR3 is 15 amino acids long. Looked up from germline, CDR1 is SGHRS and CDR2 is YFSETQ. CDR3 sequence (DNA): TGCGCCAGCAGCTTGGGCGGGACAGGGGCCTACGAGCAGTACTTC. This gives the protein CASSLGGTGAYEQYF.

The chain employs TRBV5-8 and TRBJ2-5; 8 positions agree with TRBD1. The germline CDR1 and CDR2 sequences are SGHTS and YDEGEE. V lost 4 bases, J lost 4 bases, and 6 bases stayed unmatched. The CDR3 extends over 14 amino acids. The CDR3 here is CASSPRTGRETQYF. The CDR3 nucleotides read TGTGCCAGCAGCCCACGGACAGGGAGAGAGACCCAGTACTTC.